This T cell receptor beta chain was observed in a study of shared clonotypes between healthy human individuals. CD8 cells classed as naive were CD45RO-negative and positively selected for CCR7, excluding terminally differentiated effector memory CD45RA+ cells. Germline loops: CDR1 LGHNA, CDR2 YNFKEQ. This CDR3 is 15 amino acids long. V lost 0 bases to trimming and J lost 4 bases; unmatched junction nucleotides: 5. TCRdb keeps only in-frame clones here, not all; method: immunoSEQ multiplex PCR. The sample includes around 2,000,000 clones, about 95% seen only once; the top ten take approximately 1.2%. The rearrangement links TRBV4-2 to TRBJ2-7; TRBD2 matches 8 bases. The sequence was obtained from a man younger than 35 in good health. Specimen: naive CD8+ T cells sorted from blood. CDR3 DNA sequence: TGTGCCAGCAGCCAAGAGGGACTAGAGGTGTACGAGCAGTACTTC. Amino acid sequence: CASSQEGLEVYEQYF.